This T cell receptor beta chain was recovered during a study of technical replicates of blood from a handful of donors listed by TCRdb under 2017. Preparation of the library involved the immunoSEQ multiplex PCR assay. TCRdb mirrors the immuneACCESS table, restricted to in-frame sequences. Some clones are absent from its copies; in checked studies, under half trace to an unresolved V gene, and the reason for the others is unknown. This sample gives some 14,000 clones in total; 95% of them show up just once. The ten biggest clones cover 6% to 9.5% of the sample. To note about this clone: Its antigen is unknown. No qualities accompany the bases; no much larger clone lies one base away.

The CDR3 sequence holds 16 residues, the cysteine and phenylalanine included. Only the CDR3 DNA is retained, 48 bases long and in frame from the first base. Trimming removed 4 bases from V and 5 bases from J; the gene matches leave 6 bases unexplained. Reading the germline V gene gives CDR1 SGHDN and CDR2 FVKESK. Sequencing was carried out using PBMCs. The TCR comes from a human donor in good health. The V gene is TRBV14 and the J gene is TRBJ2-2, with 11 bases aligning to TRBD2. This receptor carries the CDR3 CASSPRLAGPTGELFF. The nucleotide sequence is TGTGCCAGCAGCCCCCGACTAGCGGGACCAACCGGGGAGCTGTTTTTT.